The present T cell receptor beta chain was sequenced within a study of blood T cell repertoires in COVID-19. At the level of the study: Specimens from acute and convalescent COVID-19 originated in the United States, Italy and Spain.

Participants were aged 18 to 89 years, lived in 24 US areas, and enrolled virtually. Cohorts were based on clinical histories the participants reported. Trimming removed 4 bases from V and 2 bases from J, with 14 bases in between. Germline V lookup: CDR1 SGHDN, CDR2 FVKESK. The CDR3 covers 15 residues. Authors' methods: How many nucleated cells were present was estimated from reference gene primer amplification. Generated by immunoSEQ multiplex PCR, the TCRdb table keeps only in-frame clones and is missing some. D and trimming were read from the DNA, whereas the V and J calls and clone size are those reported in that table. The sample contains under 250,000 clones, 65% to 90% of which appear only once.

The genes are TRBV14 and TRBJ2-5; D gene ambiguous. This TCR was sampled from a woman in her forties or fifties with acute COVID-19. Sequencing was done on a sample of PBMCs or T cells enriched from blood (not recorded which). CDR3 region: CASSLRGTLQETQYF. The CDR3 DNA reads TGTGCCAGCAGCCTACGTGGTACTCTACAAGAGACCCAGTACTTC.